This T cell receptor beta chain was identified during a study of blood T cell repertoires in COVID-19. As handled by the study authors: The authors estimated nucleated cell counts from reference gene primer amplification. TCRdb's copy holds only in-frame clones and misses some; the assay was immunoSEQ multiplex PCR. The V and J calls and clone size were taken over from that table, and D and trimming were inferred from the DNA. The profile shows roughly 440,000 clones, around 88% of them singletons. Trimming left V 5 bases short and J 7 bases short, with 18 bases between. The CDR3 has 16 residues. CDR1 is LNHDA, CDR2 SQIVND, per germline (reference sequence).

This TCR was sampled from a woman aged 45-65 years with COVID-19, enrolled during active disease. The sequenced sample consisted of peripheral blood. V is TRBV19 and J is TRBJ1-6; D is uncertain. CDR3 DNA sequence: TGTGCCAGTAGTTCCTACGGTGTGGTCGGGAATTCACCCCTCCACTTT. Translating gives CASSSYGVVGNSPLHF.